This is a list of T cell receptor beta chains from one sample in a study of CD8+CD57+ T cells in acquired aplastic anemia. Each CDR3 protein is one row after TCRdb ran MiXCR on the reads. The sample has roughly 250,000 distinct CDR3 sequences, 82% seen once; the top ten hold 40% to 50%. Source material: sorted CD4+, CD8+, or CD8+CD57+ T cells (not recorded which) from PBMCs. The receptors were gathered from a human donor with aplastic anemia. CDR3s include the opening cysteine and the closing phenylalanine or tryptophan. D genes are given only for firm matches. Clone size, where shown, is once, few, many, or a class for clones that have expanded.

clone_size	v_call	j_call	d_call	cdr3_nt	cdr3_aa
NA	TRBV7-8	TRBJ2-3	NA	TGTGCCAGCGGCTTTCATCCAGACGGGACGGCGTATTTT	CASGFHPDGTAYF
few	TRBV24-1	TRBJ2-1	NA	TGTGCCACCAGTGATTTGGGAGGGCCCTACAATGAGCAGTTCTTC	CATSDLGGPYNEQFF
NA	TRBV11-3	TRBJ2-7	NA	TGTGCCAGCAGCTTAGGTTCCCATACGACCTACGAGCAGTACTTC	CASSLGSHTTYEQYF
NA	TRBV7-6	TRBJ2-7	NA	TGTGCCAGCAGCTTGGACCGGGGGAACTACGACCTGCACTTC	CASSLDRGNYDLHF
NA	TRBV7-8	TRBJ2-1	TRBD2	TGTGCCAGCAGCGTAGGAGGTGTAGCGGGAGAGAATGAGCAGTTCTTC	CASSVGGVAGENEQFF
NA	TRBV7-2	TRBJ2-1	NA	TGTGCCAGCAGCTTTCATCCAGACGGGGCAGGCGATTCGCAGTTCTTC	CASSFHPDGAGDSQFF
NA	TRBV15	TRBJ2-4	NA	TGTGCCAGCAGCGGAGCTGGCGAGCATGAGTACTTC	CASSGAGEHEYF
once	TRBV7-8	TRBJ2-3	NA	TGTGCCAGCAGCCCCGTTGACGGGGGCACAGATACGCAGTATTTT	CASSPVDGGTDTQYF
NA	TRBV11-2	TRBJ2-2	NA	TGTGCCAGCAGCCCCGGGCGGCCGGAGCTGTTTTTT	CASSPGRPELFF
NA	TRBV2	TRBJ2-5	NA	TGTGCCAGCGGGGAACGGCCAGCGGAGACGCAGTATTTC	CASGERPAETQYF
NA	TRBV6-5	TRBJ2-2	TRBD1	TGTGCCAGCAGTTACTCTCGGACAGGGACCGGGGAGCTGTTTTTT	CASSYSRTGTGELFF
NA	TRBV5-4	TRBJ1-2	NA	TGTGCCAGCAGCTTTACTAGCGATCGGGGCTACACCTTC	CASSFTSDRGYTF
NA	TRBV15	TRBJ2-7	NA	TGTGAGACCAGTAGACGGGGAGGGGGCTACGAGCAGTACTTC	CETSRRGGGYEQYF
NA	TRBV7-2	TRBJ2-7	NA	TGTGCCAGCAGCCTGGGACCCTTCCGCGAGGGGTACTTC	CASSLGPFREGYF
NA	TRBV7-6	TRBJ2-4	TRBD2	TGTGCCAGCAGCCTAGGGAGGGTAACCTTAGCCACCAACATTCAGTACTTC	CASSLGRVTLATNIQYF
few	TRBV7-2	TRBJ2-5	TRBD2	TGTGCCAGCAGCTTCAGCGGGAGCGGAGAGACCCAGTACTTC	CASSFSGSGETQYF
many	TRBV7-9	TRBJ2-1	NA	NA	CASSFTSAMSSSSQFF
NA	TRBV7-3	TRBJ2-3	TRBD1	TGTGCCAGCAGCCCACAGGGGACAGGGGATCACACAGATACGCAGTATTTT	CASSPQGTGDHTDTQYF
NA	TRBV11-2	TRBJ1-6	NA	TGTGCCAGCAGCCGTACAGGGAGCTCCTATAATTCACCCCTCCACTTT	CASSRTGSSYNSPLHF
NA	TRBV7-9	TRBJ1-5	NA	TGTGCCAGCAGCGAGCAGTATAGCAATCAGGTCCAGCATTTT	CASSEQYSNQVQHF
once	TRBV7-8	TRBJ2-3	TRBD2	TGTGCCAGCGGCTTAGCGGGCGGACACGCGCCGCATTTT	CASGLAGGHAPHF
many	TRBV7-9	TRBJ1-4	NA	TGTGCCAGCAGCTTAGGCGGAGTTTCACATGAAAAACTGTTTTTT	CASSLGGVSHEKLFF
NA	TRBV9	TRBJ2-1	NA	TGTGCCAGCAGTGATGGGGGAGATAAGCAGTATTTCTTC	CASSDGGDKQYFF
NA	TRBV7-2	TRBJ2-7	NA	TGTGCCAGCAGCCTAGTTACAGCCGACAACAAGCAGTACTTC	CASSLVTADNKQYF
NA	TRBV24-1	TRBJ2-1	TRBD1	TGTGCCACCAGCGACAGGGTAGATGAGCAGTTCTTC	CATSDRVDEQFF
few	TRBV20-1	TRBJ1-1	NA	TGCAGTGCTAGAGTCATTACGGGGACTGAAGCTTTCTTT	CSARVITGTEAFF
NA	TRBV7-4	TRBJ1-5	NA	TGTGCCAGCAGCGTAGGTGTCTCGGGAAATCTGCCCGAGCATTTT	CASSVGVSGNLPEHF